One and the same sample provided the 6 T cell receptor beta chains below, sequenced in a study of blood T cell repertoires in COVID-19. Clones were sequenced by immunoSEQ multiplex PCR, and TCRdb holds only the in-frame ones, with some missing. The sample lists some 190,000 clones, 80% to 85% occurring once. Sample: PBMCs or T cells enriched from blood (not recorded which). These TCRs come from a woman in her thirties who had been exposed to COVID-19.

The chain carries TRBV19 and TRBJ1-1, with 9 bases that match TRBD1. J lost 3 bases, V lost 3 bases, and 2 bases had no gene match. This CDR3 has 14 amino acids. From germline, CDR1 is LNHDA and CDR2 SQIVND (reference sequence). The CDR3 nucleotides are TGTGCCAGTAGTATGGGACAGGGACACACTGAAGCTTTCTTT. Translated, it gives CASSMGQGHTEAFF.

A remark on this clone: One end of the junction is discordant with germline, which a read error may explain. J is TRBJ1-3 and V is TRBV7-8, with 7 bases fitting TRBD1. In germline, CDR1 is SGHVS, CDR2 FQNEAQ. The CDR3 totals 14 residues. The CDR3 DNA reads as TGTGCCAGCACCTTAACAGGGGTTGGAAACACCATATATTTT. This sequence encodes CASTLTGVGNTIYF. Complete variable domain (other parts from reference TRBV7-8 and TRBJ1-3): GAGVSQSPRYKVAKRGQDVALRCDPISGHVSLFWYQQALGQGPEFLTYFQNEAQLDKSGLPSDRFFAERPEGSVSTLKIQRTQQEDSAVYLCASTLTGVGNTIYFGEGSWLTVV.

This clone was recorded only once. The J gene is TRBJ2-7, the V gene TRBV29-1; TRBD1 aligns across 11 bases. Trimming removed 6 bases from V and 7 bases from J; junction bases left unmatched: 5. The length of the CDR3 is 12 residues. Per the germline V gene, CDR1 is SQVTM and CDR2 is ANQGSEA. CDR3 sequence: CSVRTGGGEQYF. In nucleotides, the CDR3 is TGCAGCGTAAGGACAGGGGGCGGAGAGCAGTACTTC.

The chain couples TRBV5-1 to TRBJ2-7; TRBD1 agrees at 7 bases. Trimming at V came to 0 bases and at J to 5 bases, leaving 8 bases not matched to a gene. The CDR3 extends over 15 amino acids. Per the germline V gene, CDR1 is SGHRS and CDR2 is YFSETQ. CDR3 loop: CASSLAGTERNEQYF. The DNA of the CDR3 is TGCGCCAGCAGCTTGGCCGGGACAGAGCGAAACGAGCAGTACTTC.

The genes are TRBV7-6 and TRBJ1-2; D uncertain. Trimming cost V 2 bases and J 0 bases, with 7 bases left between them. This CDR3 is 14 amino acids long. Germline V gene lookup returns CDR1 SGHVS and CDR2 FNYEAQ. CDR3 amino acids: CASSLMAANYGYTF. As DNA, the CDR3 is TGTGCCAGCAGCTTAATGGCAGCTAACTATGGCTACACCTTC.

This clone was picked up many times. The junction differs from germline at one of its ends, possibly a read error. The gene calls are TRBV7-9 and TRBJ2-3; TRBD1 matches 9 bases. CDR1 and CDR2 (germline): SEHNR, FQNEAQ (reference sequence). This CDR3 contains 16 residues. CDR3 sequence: CASILGTGGATDTQYF. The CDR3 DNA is TGTGCCAGCATCTTAGGTACAGGGGGCGCGACAGATACGCAGTATTTT.